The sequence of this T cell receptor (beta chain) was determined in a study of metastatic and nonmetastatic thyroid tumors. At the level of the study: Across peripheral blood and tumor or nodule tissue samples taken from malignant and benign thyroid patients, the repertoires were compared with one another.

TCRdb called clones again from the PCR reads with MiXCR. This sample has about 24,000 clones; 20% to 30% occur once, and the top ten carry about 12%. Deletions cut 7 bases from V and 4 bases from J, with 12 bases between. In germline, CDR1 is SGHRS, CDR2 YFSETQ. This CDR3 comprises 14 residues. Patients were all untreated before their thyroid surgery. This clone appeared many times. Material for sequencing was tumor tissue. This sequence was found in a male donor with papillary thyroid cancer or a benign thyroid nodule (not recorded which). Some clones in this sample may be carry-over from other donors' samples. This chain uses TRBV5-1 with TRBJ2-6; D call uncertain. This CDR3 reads CASCNHEGANVLTF. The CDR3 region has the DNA TGCGCCAGCTGTAATCACGAAGGGGCCAACGTCCTGACTTTC.